These T cell receptor beta chains were read from a single sample in a study of cytomegalovirus exposure and HLA in healthy donors. Libraries were prepared by immunoSEQ multiplex PCR; TCRdb keeps only in-frame clonotypes and omits some of them. There are 80,000 or so clones in the sample; 70% to 80% occur only once, and 20% to 25% lies in the top ten. Sequenced input: PBMCs. The receptors originated from a man aged 25 to 45 in good health and CMV-seropositive. CDR3s include the opening cysteine and the closing phenylalanine or tryptophan. Fields, in order: J gene, D gene, V gene, clone size, CDR3 DNA, CDR3 protein. A D gene is named only where the DNA matches it firmly. The size entry is marked missing in some rows and otherwise reads once, few, many or a size class.

J gene: TRBJ2-7; D gene: .; V gene: TRBV6-5; clone size: .; CDR3 DNA: TGTGCCAGCAGTTACTCGATCAGGGCTTACGAGCAGTACTTC; CDR3 protein: CASSYSIRAYEQYF
J gene: TRBJ2-7; D gene: TRBD1; V gene: TRBV25-1; clone size: .; CDR3 DNA: TGTGCCAGCAGTGCACGACAGGGGATCTCCCCGTTCGAGCAGTACTTC; CDR3 protein: CASSARQGISPFEQYF
J gene: TRBJ1-1; D gene: .; V gene: TRBV19; clone size: .; CDR3 DNA: TGTGCCAGTAGTATAACAGGAAACACTGAAGCTTTCTTT; CDR3 protein: CASSITGNTEAFF
J gene: TRBJ2-5; D gene: .; V gene: TRBV30; clone size: .; CDR3 DNA: TGTGCCTGGAGTGTAGGGCAGGGAAGGGAGACCCAGTACTTC; CDR3 protein: CAWSVGQGRETQYF
J gene: TRBJ2-3; D gene: TRBD2; V gene: TRBV7-2; clone size: .; CDR3 DNA: TGTGCCAGCAGCTCACAAGCGGGAGGAGCAGATACGCAGTATTTT; CDR3 protein: CASSSQAGGADTQYF
J gene: TRBJ2-7; D gene: .; V gene: TRBV2; clone size: .; CDR3 DNA: TGTGCCAGCATTCGATCGGGCTCCTACGAGCAGTACTTC; CDR3 protein: CASIRSGSYEQYF
J gene: TRBJ2-5; D gene: .; V gene: TRBV7-6; clone size: .; CDR3 DNA: TGTGCCAGCAGCTTAGCGAGGAGGGAGACCCAGTACTTC; CDR3 protein: CASSLARRETQYF
J gene: TRBJ2-3; D gene: .; V gene: TRBV7-9; clone size: .; CDR3 DNA: TGTGCCAGCAGCCCTACACAGGGTATGGATACGCAGTATTTT; CDR3 protein: CASSPTQGMDTQYF
J gene: TRBJ1-1; D gene: TRBD1; V gene: TRBV6-4; clone size: .; CDR3 DNA: TGTGCCAGCAGTGACTCGGGCAGGGGGCAGGAAGCTTTCTTT; CDR3 protein: CASSDSGRGQEAFF
J gene: TRBJ1-6; D gene: TRBD1; V gene: TRBV15; clone size: .; CDR3 DNA: TGTGCCACCAGCAGAGATAGGGACAGAACGATTAATTCACCCCTCCACTTT; CDR3 protein: CATSRDRDRTINSPLHF
J gene: TRBJ2-1; D gene: TRBD1; V gene: TRBV6-5; clone size: few; CDR3 DNA: TGTGCCAGCAGCCCGGGGACAGGGGGAGGGAATGAGCAGTTCTTC; CDR3 protein: CASSPGTGGGNEQFF
J gene: TRBJ2-5; D gene: TRBD2; V gene: TRBV5-6; clone size: .; CDR3 DNA: TGTGCCAGCAGCCCCCGGGGGGTGAGGGAGACCCAGTACTTC; CDR3 protein: CASSPRGVRETQYF
J gene: TRBJ1-3; D gene: .; V gene: TRBV5-4; clone size: .; CDR3 DNA: TGTGCCAGCAGCCGTGGAAACACCATATATTTT; CDR3 protein: CASSRGNTIYF
J gene: TRBJ2-7; D gene: TRBD1; V gene: TRBV6-5; clone size: .; CDR3 DNA: TGTGCCAGCAGCTTTCAGGGGGCTGACGAGCAGTACTTC; CDR3 protein: CASSFQGADEQYF
J gene: TRBJ2-5; D gene: .; V gene: TRBV15; clone size: .; CDR3 DNA: TGTGCCACCAGCAGAGATCCAGGACAAGAGACCCAGTACTTC; CDR3 protein: CATSRDPGQETQYF
J gene: TRBJ2-1; D gene: TRBD2; V gene: TRBV7-2; clone size: .; CDR3 DNA: TGTGCCAGCAGCTGGACTAGCGGGAGTTACAATGAGCAGTTCTTC; CDR3 protein: CASSWTSGSYNEQFF
J gene: TRBJ2-5; D gene: TRBD2; V gene: TRBV5-4; clone size: few; CDR3 DNA: TGTGCCAGCAAGTGGGGGGGGCAAGAGACCCAGTACTTC; CDR3 protein: CASKWGGQETQYF
J gene: TRBJ2-1; D gene: .; V gene: TRBV27; clone size: .; CDR3 DNA: TGTGCCAGCAGCCCTTGGGGGGGGCCTCTCAATGAGCAGTTCTTC; CDR3 protein: CASSPWGGPLNEQFF
J gene: TRBJ2-2; D gene: .; V gene: TRBV4-1; clone size: .; CDR3 DNA: TGCGCCAGCAGCCCTCGGGAGACCACCGGGGAGCTGTTTTTT; CDR3 protein: CASSPRETTGELFF
J gene: TRBJ2-7; D gene: TRBD1; V gene: TRBV5-8; clone size: .; CDR3 DNA: TGTGCCAGCAGCTGGACAGGGACCTCCTACGAGCAGTACTTC; CDR3 protein: CASSWTGTSYEQYF
J gene: TRBJ2-5; D gene: TRBD1; V gene: TRBV29-1; clone size: .; CDR3 DNA: TGCAGCGTTGAGCAGGGGGTAGAGACCCAGTACTTC; CDR3 protein: CSVEQGVETQYF
J gene: TRBJ2-3; D gene: .; V gene: TRBV6-5; clone size: .; CDR3 DNA: TGTGCCAGCAGTACGCTAGGGGTCCCGCAGTATTTT; CDR3 protein: CASSTLGVPQYF
J gene: TRBJ1-5; D gene: .; V gene: TRBV7-2; clone size: .; CDR3 DNA: TGTGCCAGCAGCCCGTATAGCAATCAGCCCCAGCATTTT; CDR3 protein: CASSPYSNQPQHF
J gene: TRBJ2-7; D gene: .; V gene: TRBV14; clone size: once; CDR3 DNA: TGTGCCAGCAGCGTCGGCGGGGTTTCCTACGAGCAGTACTTC; CDR3 protein: CASSVGGVSYEQYF
J gene: TRBJ1-2; D gene: .; V gene: TRBV7-9; clone size: .; CDR3 DNA: TGTTCCAGCAGCCTAGGTGACACCACCTTC; CDR3 protein: CSSSLGDTTF
J gene: TRBJ2-3; D gene: .; V gene: TRBV28; clone size: .; CDR3 DNA: TGTGCCAGCACAGGGAACACAGATACGCAGTATTTT; CDR3 protein: CASTGNTDTQYF
J gene: TRBJ2-2; D gene: .; V gene: TRBV6-1; clone size: .; CDR3 DNA: TGTGCCAGCAGTGAAGATCCCTCACTGACCGGGGAGCTGTTTTTT; CDR3 protein: CASSEDPSLTGELFF
J gene: TRBJ2-7; D gene: TRBD1; V gene: TRBV6-5; clone size: .; CDR3 DNA: TGTGCCAGCAGCAGGACAGGGGGCGAGCAGTACTTC; CDR3 protein: CASSRTGGEQYF
J gene: TRBJ2-7; D gene: .; V gene: TRBV19; clone size: .; CDR3 DNA: TGTGCCAGTAGTATTCGGAGTTCAATGGCGTACGAGCAGTACTTC; CDR3 protein: CASSIRSSMAYEQYF
J gene: TRBJ1-5; D gene: .; V gene: TRBV30; clone size: .; CDR3 DNA: TGTGCCTGGAGTCCGGACAGCTACTATCAGCCCCAGCATTTT; CDR3 protein: CAWSPDSYYQPQHF
J gene: TRBJ1-2; D gene: TRBD1; V gene: TRBV2; clone size: .; CDR3 DNA: TGTGCCAGCAGTTCCAACGACAGGGGGTCCCACACCTTC; CDR3 protein: CASSSNDRGSHTF
J gene: TRBJ2-7; D gene: TRBD2; V gene: TRBV4-1; clone size: once; CDR3 DNA: TGCGCCAGCAGCCAATGGGTTAGCGGGTCCTACGAGCAGTACTTC; CDR3 protein: CASSQWVSGSYEQYF